This T cell receptor (beta chain) was profiled in a study of T cells after yellow fever vaccination. One entry per CDR3 protein results from TCRdb running MiXCR on the 5' RACE reads. Among fewer than 150,000 distinct CDR3 sequences listed, over 7% were seen once. Broader study findings: The CD4 and CD8 compartments had a small share of their clonotypes in common.

At least ten counts were recorded for this clonotype. Its specificity is unknown. This CDR3 has 13 amino acids. V shed 6 bases and J shed 4 bases, with 15 bases lying between them. Germline V lookup: CDR1 DFQATT, CDR2 SNEGSKA (reference sequence). This receptor was taken from a man aged 30-40 years who received the YFV17D yellow fever vaccine. J is TRBJ1-1 and V is TRBV20-1; perhaps TRBD1 as D (5 bases). Material: CD4+ T cells sorted from PBMCs, obtained 5 days after the yellow fever booster vaccination. CDR3 loop: CSATMTVRTEAFF. The CDR3, as DNA: TGCAGTGCCACCATGACAGTCCGCACTGAAGCTTTCTTT.